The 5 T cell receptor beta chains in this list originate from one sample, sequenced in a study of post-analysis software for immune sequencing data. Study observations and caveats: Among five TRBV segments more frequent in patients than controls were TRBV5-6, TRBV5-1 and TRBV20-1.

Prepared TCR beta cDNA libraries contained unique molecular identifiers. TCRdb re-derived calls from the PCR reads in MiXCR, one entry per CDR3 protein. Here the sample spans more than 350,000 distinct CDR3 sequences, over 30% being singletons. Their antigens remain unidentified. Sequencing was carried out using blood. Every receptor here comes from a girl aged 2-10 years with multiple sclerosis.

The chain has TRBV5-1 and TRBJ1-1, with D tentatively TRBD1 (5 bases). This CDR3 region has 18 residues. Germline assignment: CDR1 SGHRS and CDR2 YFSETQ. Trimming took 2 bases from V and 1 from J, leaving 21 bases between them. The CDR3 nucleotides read TGCGCCAGCAGCTTAGTATCAGTCGTCGGGGGAAGGAACACTGAAGCTTTCTTT. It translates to CASSLVSVVGGRNTEAFF.

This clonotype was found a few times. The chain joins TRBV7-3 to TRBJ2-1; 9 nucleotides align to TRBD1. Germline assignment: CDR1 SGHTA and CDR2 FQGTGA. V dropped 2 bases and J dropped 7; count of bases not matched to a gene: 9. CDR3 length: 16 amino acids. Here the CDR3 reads CASSLGPGQGLNEQFF. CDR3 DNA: TGTGCCAGCAGCTTAGGGCCGGGACAGGGTTTAAATGAGCAGTTCTTC.

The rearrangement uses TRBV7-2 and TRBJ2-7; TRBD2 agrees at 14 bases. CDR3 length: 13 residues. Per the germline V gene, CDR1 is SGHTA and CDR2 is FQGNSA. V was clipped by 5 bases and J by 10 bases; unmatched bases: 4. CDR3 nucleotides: TGTGCCAGCAGCGCCGGGACTAGCGGGAGACAGTACTTC. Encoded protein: CASSAGTSGRQYF.

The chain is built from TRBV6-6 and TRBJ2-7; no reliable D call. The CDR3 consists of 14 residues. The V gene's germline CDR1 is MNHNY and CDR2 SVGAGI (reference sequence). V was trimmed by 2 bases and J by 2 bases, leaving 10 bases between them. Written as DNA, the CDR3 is TGTGCCAGCAGTTACCGGGCGTTGACCTACGAGCAGTACTTC. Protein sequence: CASSYRALTYEQYF.

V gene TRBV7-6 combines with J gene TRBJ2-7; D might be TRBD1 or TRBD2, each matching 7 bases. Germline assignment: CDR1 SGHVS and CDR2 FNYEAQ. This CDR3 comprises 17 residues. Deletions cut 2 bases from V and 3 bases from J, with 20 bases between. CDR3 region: CASSLPKGTAGNYEQYF. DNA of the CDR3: TGTGCCAGCAGCTTACCCAAAGGGACAGCGGGAAACTACGAGCAGTACTTC.